This T cell receptor beta chain was recorded in a study of cytomegalovirus exposure and HLA in healthy donors. Study-wide background: The 500 to 750 first-cohort repertoires and the approximately 110 validation repertoires shared the same platform, a later analysis reported.

Germline V lookup: CDR1 SGHTA, CDR2 FQGNSA. The length of the CDR3 is 15 residues. After removal of 4 bases from V and 6 bases from J, the junction contained 7 bases not matched to a gene. Assay: immunoSEQ multiplex PCR; the TCRdb copy retains only in-frame clones and omits some. The sample has approximately 270,000 clones; 65% to 90% are singletons. The receptor was derived from a woman younger than 30 in good health and CMV-seronegative. The genes are TRBV7-2 and TRBJ1-3, with 9 nucleotides matching TRBD1. The source material was PBMCs. This CDR3 is CASSSGQGIINTIYF. CDR3 sequence (DNA): TGTGCCAGCAGCTCCGGACAGGGGATTATAAACACCATATATTTT.